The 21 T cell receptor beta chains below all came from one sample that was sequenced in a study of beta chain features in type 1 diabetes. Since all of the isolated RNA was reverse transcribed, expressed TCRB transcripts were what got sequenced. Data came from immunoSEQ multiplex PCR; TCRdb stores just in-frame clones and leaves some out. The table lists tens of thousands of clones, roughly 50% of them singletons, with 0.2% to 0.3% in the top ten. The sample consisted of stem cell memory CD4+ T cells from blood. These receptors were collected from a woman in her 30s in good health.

The DNA of the CDR3 is TGCGCCAGCAGCTTGCTGGGAGGCTCCTACAATGAGCAGTTCTTC. This translates into CASSLLGGSYNEQFF. The chain combines TRBV5-1 with TRBJ2-1; TRBD2 might be the D (6 bases). The CDR3 is made up of 15 amino acids. Trimming removed 1 base at V and 0 bases at J, with 8 bases between. CDR1 and CDR2 from the germline V gene are SGHRS and YFSETQ.

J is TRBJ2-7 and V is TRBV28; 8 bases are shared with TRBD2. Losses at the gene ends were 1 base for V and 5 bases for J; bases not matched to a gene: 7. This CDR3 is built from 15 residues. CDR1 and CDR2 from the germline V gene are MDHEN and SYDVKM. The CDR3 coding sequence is TGTGCCAGCAGTTTATACGGGAGGGCCAGGAACGAGCAGTACTTC. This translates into CASSLYGRARNEQYF.

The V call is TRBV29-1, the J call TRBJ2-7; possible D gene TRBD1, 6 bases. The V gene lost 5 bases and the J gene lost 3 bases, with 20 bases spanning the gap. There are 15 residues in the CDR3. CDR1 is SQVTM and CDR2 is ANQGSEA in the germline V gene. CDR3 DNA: TGCAGCGTTACAGGGAACCCACCCCTCCTCTACGAGCAGTACTTC. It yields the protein CSVTGNPPLLYEQYF.

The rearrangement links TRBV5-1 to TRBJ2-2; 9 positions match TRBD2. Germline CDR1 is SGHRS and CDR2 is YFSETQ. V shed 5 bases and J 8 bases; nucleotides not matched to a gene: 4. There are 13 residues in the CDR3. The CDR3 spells CASSSGSQGELFF. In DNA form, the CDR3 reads TGCGCCAGCAGTAGCGGGAGCCAAGGGGAGCTGTTTTTT.

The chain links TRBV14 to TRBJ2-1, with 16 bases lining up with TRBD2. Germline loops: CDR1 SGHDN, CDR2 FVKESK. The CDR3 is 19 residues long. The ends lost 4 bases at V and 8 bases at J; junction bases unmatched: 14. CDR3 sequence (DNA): TGTGCCAGCAGCCTTGGGACTAGCGGGAGGGCTTCGTATCGCTATGAGCAGTTCTTC. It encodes CASSLGTSGRASYRYEQFF.

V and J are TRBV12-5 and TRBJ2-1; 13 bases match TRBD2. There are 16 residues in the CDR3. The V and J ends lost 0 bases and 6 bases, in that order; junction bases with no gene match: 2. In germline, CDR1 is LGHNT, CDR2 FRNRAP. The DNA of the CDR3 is TGTGCTAGTGGTTTGGTTACTAGCGGGAGGGGCAATGAGCAGTTCTTC. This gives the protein CASGLVTSGRGNEQFF.

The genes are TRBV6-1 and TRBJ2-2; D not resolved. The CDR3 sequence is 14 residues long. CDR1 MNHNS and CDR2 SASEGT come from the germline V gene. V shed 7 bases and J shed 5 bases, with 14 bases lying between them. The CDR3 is CASTPAQATGELFF. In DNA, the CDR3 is TGTGCCAGCACGCCGGCACAAGCGACCGGGGAGCTGTTTTTT.

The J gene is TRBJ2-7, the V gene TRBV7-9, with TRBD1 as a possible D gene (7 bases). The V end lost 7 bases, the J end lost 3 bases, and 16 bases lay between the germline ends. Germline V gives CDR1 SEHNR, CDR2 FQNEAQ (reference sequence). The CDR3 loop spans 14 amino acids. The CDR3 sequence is CASTKGGTVYEQYF. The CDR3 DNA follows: TGTGCCAGCACCAAGGGCGGGACAGTCTACGAGCAGTACTTC.

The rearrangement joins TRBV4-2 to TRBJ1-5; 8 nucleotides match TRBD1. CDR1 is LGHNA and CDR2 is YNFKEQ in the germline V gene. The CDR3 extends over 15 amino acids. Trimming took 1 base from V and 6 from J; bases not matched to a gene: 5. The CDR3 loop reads CASSQVAGGGQPQHF. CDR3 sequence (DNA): TGTGCCAGCAGCCAAGTGGCAGGGGGCGGTCAGCCCCAGCATTTT.

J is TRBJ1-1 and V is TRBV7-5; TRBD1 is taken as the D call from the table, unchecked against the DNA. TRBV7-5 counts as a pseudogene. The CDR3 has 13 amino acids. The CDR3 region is CASSPRTDSEAFF. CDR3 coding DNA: TGTGCCAGCAGCCCCCGGACAGACAGTGAAGCTTTCTTT.

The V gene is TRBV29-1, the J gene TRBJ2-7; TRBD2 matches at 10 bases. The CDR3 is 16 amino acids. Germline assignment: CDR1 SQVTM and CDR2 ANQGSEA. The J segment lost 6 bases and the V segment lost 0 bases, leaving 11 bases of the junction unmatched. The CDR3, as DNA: TGCAGCGTTGAAGATCCTCGGGCTAGCGGGAGTCTCGAGCAGTACTTC. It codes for CSVEDPRASGSLEQYF.

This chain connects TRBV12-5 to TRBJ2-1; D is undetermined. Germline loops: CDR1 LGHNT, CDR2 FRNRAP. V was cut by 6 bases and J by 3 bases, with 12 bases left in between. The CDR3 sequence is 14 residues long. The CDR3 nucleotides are TGTGCTAGTGGGATAGGCGGAAGCTACAATGAGCAGTTCTTC. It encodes CASGIGGSYNEQFF.

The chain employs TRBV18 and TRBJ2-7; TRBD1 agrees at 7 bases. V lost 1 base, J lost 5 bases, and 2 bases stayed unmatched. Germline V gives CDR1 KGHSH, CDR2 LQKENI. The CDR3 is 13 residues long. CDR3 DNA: TGTGCCAGCTCACCACACAGGGGCGACGAGCAGTACTTC. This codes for CASSPHRGDEQYF.

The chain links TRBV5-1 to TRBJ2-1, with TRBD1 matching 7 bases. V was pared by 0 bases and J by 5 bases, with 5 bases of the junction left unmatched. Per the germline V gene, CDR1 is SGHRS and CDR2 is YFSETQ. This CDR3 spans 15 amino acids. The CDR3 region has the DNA TGCGCCAGCAGCTTGGTGACGACAGGGCACAATGAGCAGTTCTTC. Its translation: CASSLVTTGHNEQFF.

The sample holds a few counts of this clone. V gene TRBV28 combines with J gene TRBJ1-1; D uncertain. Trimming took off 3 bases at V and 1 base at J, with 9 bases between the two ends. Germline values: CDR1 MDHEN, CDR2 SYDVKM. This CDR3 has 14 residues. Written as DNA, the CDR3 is TGTGCCAGCAGTTTGTTGGGCCCGAACACTGAAGCTTTCTTT. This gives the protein CASSLLGPNTEAFF.

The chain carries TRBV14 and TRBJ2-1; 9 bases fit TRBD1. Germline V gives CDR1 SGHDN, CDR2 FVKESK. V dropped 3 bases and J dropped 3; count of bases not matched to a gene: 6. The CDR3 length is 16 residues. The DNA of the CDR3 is TGTGCCAGCAGCCACTCGGGACAGGGAAGCTACAATGAGCAGTTCTTC. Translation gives CASSHSGQGSYNEQFF.

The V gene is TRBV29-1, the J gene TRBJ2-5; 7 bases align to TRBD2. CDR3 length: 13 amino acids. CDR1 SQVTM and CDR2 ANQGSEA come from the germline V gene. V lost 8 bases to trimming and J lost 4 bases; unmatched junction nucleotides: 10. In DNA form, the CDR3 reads TGCAGCATCGGCTACGGGGGGAGAGAGACCCAGTACTTC. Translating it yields CSIGYGGRETQYF.

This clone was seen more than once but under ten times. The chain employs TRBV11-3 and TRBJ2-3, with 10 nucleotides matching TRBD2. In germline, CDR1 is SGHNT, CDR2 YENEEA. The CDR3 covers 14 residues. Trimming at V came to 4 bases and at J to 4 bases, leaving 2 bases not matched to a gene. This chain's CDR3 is CASSSGLAADTQYF. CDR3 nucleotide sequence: TGTGCCAGCAGCTCCGGACTAGCGGCAGATACGCAGTATTTT.

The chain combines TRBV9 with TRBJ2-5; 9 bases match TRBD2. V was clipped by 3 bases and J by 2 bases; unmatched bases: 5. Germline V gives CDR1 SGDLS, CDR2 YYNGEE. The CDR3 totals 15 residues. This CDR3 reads CASSALAGVQETQYF. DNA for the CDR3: TGTGCCAGCAGCGCCTTAGCGGGAGTACAAGAGACCCAGTACTTC.

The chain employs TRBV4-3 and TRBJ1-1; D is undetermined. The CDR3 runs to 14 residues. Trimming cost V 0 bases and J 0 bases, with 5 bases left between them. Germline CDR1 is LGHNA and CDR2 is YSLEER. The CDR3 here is CASSQERVNTEAFF. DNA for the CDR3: TGCGCCAGCAGCCAAGAGCGAGTGAACACTGAAGCTTTCTTT.

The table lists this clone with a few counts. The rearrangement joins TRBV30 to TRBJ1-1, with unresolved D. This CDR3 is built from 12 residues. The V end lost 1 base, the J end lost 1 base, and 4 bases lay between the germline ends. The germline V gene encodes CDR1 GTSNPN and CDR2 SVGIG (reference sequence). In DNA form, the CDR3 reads TGTGCCTGGAGTGCAGGGAACACTGAAGCTTTCTTT. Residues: CAWSAGNTEAFF.